Below, one T cell receptor beta chain is given with its context. The data stem from a study of T cell responses to AZD1222 COVID-19 vaccine. Clones were read by immunoSEQ multiplex PCR, and TCRdb kept only the in-frame ones, dropping some. The table includes over 150,000 clones, roughly nine tenths detected once. The CDR3 totals 15 residues. Trimming shortened V by 5 bases and J by 0 bases, and 11 bases separated the two germline ends. Germline V CDR1 and CDR2: SGHDN, FVKESK. The clonotype originates from an adult in good health. Sample: peripheral blood, taken on day 0 of MenACWY control vaccination. This rearrangement joins TRBV14 to TRBJ1-3; D ambiguous. Here the CDR3 DNA reads TGTGCCAGCAGCTCCCTACAACTCTCTGGAAACACCATATATTTT. Translating gives CASSSLQLSGNTIYF.